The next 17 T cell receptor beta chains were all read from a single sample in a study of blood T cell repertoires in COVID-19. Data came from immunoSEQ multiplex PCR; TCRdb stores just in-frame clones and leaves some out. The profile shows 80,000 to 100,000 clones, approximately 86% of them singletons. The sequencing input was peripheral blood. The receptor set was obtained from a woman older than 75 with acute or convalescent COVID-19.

CDR3 in amino acids: CASSDRGRTEAFF. CDR3 DNA: TGTGCCAGCAGTGACAGGGGGAGGACTGAAGCTTTCTTT. V gene TRBV2 combines with J gene TRBJ1-1, with 7 bases that match TRBD1. CDR3 size: 13 residues. Germline-derived CDR1 and CDR2 are SNHLY and FYNNEI. Trimming cost V 3 bases and J 5 bases; bases outside gene matches: 3.

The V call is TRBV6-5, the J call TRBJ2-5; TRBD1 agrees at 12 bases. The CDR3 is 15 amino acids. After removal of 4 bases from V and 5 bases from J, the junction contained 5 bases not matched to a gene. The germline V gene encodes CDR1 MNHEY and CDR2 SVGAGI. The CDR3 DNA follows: TGTGCCAGCAGTTCCGGGACAGGGGGCTTTGAGACCCAGTACTTC. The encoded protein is CASSSGTGGFETQYF.

The CDR3 coding sequence is TGTGCCACCAGCAGAGATCTGGACAGGCCCGCCTACGAGCAGTACTTC. This codes for CATSRDLDRPAYEQYF. The J gene is TRBJ2-7, the V gene TRBV15; 7 nucleotides match TRBD1. The CDR3 spans 16 residues. Germline assignment: CDR1 LNHNV and CDR2 YYDKDF (reference sequence). V lost 0 bases and J lost 2; bases outside the gene matches: 7.

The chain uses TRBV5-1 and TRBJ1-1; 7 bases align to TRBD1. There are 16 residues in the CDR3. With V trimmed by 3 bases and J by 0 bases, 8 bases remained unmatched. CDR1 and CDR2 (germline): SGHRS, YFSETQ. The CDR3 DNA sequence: TGCGCCAGCAGCTGGACAGGACTTGTAATGAACACTGAAGCTTTCTTT. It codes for CASSWTGLVMNTEAFF.

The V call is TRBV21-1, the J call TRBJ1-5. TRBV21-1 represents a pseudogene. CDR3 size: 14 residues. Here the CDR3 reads CASSKRSSNQPQHF. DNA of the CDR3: TGTGCCAGCAGCAAGCGGAGCTCGAATCAGCCCCAGCATTTT.

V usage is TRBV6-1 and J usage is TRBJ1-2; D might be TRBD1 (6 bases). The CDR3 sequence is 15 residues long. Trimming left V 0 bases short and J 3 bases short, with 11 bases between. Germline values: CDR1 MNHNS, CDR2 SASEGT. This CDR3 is CASSEAPTGYYGYTF. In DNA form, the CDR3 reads TGTGCCAGCAGTGAAGCCCCGACAGGCTACTATGGCTACACCTTC.

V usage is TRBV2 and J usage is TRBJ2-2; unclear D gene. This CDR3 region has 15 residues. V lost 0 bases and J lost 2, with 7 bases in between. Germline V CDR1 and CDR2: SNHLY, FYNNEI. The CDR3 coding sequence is TGTGCCAGCAGTGAAGCCCCGGTAAACACCGGGGAGCTGTTTTTT. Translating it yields CASSEAPVNTGELFF. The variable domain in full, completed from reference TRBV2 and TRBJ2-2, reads EPEVTQTPSHQVTQMGQEVILRCVPISNHLYFYWYRQILGQKVEFLVSFYNNEISEKSEIFDDQFSVERPDGSNFTLKIRSTKLEDSAMYFCASSEAPVNTGELFFGEGSRLTVL.

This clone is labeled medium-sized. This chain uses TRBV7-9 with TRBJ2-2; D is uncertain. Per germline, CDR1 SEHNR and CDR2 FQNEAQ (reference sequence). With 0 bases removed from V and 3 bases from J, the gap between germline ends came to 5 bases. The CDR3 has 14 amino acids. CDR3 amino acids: CASSLAAHTGELFF. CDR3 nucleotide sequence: TGTGCCAGCAGCTTAGCGGCCCACACCGGGGAGCTGTTTTTT.

The CDR3 coding sequence is TGTGCCAGCAGGGACAGGGGGCAAGCTTTCTTT. This codes for CASRDRGQAFF. This chain links TRBV6-4 with TRBJ1-1, with TRBD1 identical over 11 bases. V lost 6 bases to trimming and J lost 9 bases; unmatched junction nucleotides: 0. The germline gives CDR1 MRHNA, CDR2 SNTAGT. The CDR3 loop spans 11 amino acids.

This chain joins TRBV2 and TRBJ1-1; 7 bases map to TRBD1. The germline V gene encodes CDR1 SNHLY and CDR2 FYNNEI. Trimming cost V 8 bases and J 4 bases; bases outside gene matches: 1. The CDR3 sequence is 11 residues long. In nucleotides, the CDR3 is TGTGCCAGCGACAGGGCCACTGAAGCTTTCTTT. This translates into CASDRATEAFF.

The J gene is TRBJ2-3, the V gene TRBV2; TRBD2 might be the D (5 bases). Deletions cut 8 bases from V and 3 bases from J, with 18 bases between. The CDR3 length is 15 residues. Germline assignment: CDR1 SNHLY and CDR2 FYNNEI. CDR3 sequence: CASDTGSLLTDTQYF. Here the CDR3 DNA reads TGTGCCAGCGACACGGGATCACTTCTTACAGATACGCAGTATTTT. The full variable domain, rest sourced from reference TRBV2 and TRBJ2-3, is EPEVTQTPSHQVTQMGQEVILRCVPISNHLYFYWYRQILGQKVEFLVSFYNNEISEKSEIFDDQFSVERPDGSNFTLKIRSTKLEDSAMYFCASDTGSLLTDTQYFGPGTRLTVL.

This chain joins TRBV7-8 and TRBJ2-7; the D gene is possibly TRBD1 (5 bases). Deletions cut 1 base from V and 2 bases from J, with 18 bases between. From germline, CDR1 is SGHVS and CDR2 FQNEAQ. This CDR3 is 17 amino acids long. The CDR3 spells CASSLVGSGRVTYEQYF. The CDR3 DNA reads TGTGCCAGCAGCTTAGTCGGTAGTGGCAGGGTCACCTACGAGCAGTACTTC.

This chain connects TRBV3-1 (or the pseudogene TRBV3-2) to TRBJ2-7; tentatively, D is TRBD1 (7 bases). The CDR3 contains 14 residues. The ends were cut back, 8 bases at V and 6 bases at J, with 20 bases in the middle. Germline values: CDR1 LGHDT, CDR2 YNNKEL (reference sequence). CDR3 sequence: CASSRQGGFGEQYF. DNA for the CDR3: TGTGCCAGCTCTCGGCAGGGGGGATTCGGCGAGCAGTACTTC.

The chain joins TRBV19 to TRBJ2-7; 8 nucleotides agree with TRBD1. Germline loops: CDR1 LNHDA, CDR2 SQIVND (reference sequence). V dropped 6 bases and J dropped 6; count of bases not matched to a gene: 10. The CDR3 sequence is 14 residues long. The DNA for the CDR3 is TGTGCCAGTAGCACCGGGACAGGAACGTCCGAGCAGTACTTC. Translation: CASSTGTGTSEQYF. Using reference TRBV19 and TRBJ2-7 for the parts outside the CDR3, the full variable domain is DGGITQSPKYLFRKEGQNVTLSCEQNLNHDAMYWYRQDPGQGLRLIYYSQIVNDFQKGDIAEGYSVSREKKESFPLTVTSAQKNPTAFYLCASSTGTGTSEQYFGPGTRLTVT.

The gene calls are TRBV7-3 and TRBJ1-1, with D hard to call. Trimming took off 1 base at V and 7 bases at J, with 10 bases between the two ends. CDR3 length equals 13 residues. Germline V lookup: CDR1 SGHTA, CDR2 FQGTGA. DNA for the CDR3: TGTGCCAGCAGCTTAAGGTTGGGCGATGAAGCTTTCTTT. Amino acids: CASSLRLGDEAFF. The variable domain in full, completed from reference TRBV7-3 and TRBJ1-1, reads GAGVSQTPSNKVTEKGKYVELRCDPISGHTALYWYRQSLGQGPEFLIYFQGTGAADDSGLPNDRFFAVRPEGSVSTLKIQRTERGDSAVYLCASSLRLGDEAFFGQGTRLTVV.

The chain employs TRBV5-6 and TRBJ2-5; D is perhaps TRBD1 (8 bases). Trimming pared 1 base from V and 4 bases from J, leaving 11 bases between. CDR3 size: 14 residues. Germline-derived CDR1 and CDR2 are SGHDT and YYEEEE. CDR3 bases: TGTGCCAGCAGCTTGACAGGGGGGGGAGAGACCCAGTACTTC. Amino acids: CASSLTGGGETQYF.

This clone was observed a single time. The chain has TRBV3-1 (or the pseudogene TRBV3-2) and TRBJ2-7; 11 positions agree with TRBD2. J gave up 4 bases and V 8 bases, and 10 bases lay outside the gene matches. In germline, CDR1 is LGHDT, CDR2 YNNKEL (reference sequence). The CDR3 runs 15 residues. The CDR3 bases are TGTGCCAGCGGTACTAGCGGGGGCTCCTATTACGAGCAGTACTTC. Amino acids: CASGTSGGSYYEQYF.